What follows are 10 T cell receptor beta chains derived from one specimen sequenced in a study of blood T cell repertoires in COVID-19. Only in-frame clones appear in the TCRdb table, and some are missing; sequencing was by immunoSEQ multiplex PCR. The repertoire holds 300,000 to 450,000 clones, with more than 70% as singletons. Specimen: PBMCs or T cells enriched from blood (not recorded which). All receptors derive from a man aged 30 to 39 who had recovered from COVID-19.

This clone was counted a few times. The chain uses TRBV30 and TRBJ1-6; D not certain. Trimming stripped 2 bases from V and 8 bases from J, with 7 bases between. This CDR3 has 12 residues. CDR1 and CDR2 from the germline V gene are GTSNPN and SVGIG (reference sequence). CDR3 in amino acids: CAWSKTYSPLHF. The CDR3 DNA is TGTGCCTGGAGTAAAACTTATTCACCCCTCCACTTT.

V gene TRBV6-1 combines with J gene TRBJ2-5, with 9 nucleotides matching TRBD2. V lost 3 bases to trimming and J lost 3 bases; unmatched junction nucleotides: 2. The CDR3 spans 14 residues. Per the germline V gene, CDR1 is MNHNS and CDR2 is SASEGT. CDR3 sequence: CASSERGGEETQYF. The CDR3 DNA is TGTGCCAGCAGTGAGCGGGGGGGAGAAGAGACCCAGTACTTC.

The chain carries TRBV5-1 and TRBJ1-3; perhaps TRBD1 as D (6 bases). The CDR3 consists of 16 residues. Trimming removed 4 bases at V and 0 bases at J, with 14 bases between. Germline values: CDR1 SGHRS, CDR2 YFSETQ. The CDR3 loop is CASSRLQGYSGNTIYF. The CDR3 DNA follows: TGCGCCAGCAGCCGTTTGCAGGGGTACTCTGGAAACACCATATATTTT.

The chain combines TRBV7-9 with TRBJ2-7; 7 nucleotides match TRBD1. Unmatched junction bases numbered 2, after V lost 3 bases and J lost 3 bases. The CDR3 length is 13 residues. CDR1 and CDR2 from the germline V gene are SEHNR and FQNEAQ (reference sequence). CDR3 sequence reads: CASSFAGGYEQYF. The CDR3 coding sequence is TGTGCCAGCAGCTTCGCAGGGGGCTACGAGCAGTACTTC.

The V gene is TRBV10-3, the J gene TRBJ2-7; the D gene is possibly TRBD2 (6 bases). The CDR3 is 15 residues long. CDR1 is ENHRY, CDR2 SYGVKD, per germline. The V gene lost 0 bases and the J gene lost 7 bases, with 16 bases spanning the gap. The CDR3 loop is CAISESTLSRGEQYF. The CDR3 DNA is TGTGCCATCAGTGAGTCGACTCTTTCTCGGGGGGAGCAGTACTTC.

Comments on this clone: One end of the junction fails to match germline, which may point to a read error. The chain has TRBV18 and TRBJ1-2, with 7 bases identical to TRBD1. The CDR3 is made up of 12 amino acids. The V gene's germline CDR1 is KGHSH and CDR2 LQKENI. CDR3 in amino acids: CASSPRDSHYTF. The CDR3 DNA is TGTGCCAGCTCCCCACGGGACAGCCACTACACCTTC.

This chain joins TRBV9 and TRBJ2-7, with D maybe TRBD2 (6 bases). Trimming cost V 3 bases and J 6 bases, with 19 bases left between them. Per germline, CDR1 SGDLS and CDR2 YYNGEE. This CDR3 has 15 amino acids. CDR3 in amino acids: CASSGHDGMGGEQYF. The CDR3 DNA reads TGTGCCAGCAGCGGACACGACGGGATGGGGGGCGAGCAGTACTTC. Filled out from reference TRBV9 and TRBJ2-7, the complete variable domain reads DSGVTQTPKHLITATGQRVTLRCSPRSGDLSVYWYQQSLDQGLQFLIQYYNGEERAKGNILERFSAQQFPDLHSELNLSSLELGDSALYFCASSGHDGMGGEQYFGPGTRLTVT.

This chain connects TRBV30 to TRBJ1-2, with a weak D call TRBD1 (6 bases). This CDR3 contains 13 residues. The germline gives CDR1 GTSNPN, CDR2 SVGIG (reference sequence). Trimming pared 3 bases from V and 4 bases from J, leaving 12 bases between. CDR3 bases: TGTGCCTGGAGACCTGGGACACTCTATGGCTACACCTTC. This translates into CAWRPGTLYGYTF. The variable domain in full, completed from reference TRBV30 and TRBJ1-2, reads SQTIHQWPATLVQPVGSPLSLECTVEGTSNPNLYWYRQAAGRGLQLLFYSVGIGQISSEVPQNLSASRPQDRQFILSSKKLLLSDSGFYLCAWRPGTLYGYTFGSGTRLTVV.

The V gene is TRBV4-1, the J gene TRBJ1-4; D may be TRBD1 (5 bases). Germline values: CDR1 MGHRA, CDR2 YSYEKL. V was trimmed by 0 bases and J by 0 bases, leaving 8 bases between them. The CDR3 has 16 amino acids. The CDR3, as DNA: TGCGCCAGCAGCCAAGATCAAGGGGCAACTAATGAAAAACTGTTTTTT. It codes for CASSQDQGATNEKLFF.

J is TRBJ1-5 and V is TRBV5-6; 8 bases fit TRBD1. This CDR3 is 16 amino acids long. V shed 4 bases and J 2 bases; nucleotides not matched to a gene: 8. Germline assignment: CDR1 SGHDT and CDR2 YYEEEE. The CDR3 region has the DNA TGTGCCAGCAGCGCCCGGACAGGGAGCGGCAATCAGCCCCAGCATTTT. It translates to CASSARTGSGNQPQHF.